These T cell receptor beta chains were read from a single sample in a study of brain T cells in children with intractable seizures. TCRdb's table, derived via immunoSEQ multiplex PCR, lists solely in-frame clones and lacks some. There are 55,000 to 80,000 clones in the sample; 90% to 97% occur only once, and more than 0.3% lies in the top ten. This specimen was peripheral blood, taken at surgery. The receptors stem from a boy younger than two with focal cortical dysplasia and intractable seizures. CDR3s include the opening cysteine and the closing phenylalanine or tryptophan. The order of the fields is clone size, J gene, V gene, CDR3 length, CDR3 protein. Size is omitted from some rows. Given values are once, few, many or a class for expanded clones.

NA,TRBJ2-7,TRBV6-5,15,CASSTTSGDPYEQYF
NA,TRBJ1-1,TRBV4-2,15,CASNPWRGPNTEAFF
NA,TRBJ1-3,TRBV27,15,CASSPDRGTSNTIYF
NA,TRBJ1-1,TRBV7-3,16,CASSLIPGVRGTEAFF
NA,TRBJ2-5,TRBV11-2,17,CASSPLGGSFLVKTQYF
NA,TRBJ2-1,TRBV5-1,13,CASSLPSTYEQFF
NA,TRBJ1-5,TRBV10-1,12,CASEGRNQPQHF
NA,TRBJ2-7,TRBV5-4,14,CASSLGLASYEQYF
NA,TRBJ2-5,TRBV12-3/TRBV12-4,12,CASTRGRETQYF
once,TRBJ2-1,TRBV11-3,14,CASSPRGGDNEQFF
NA,TRBJ2-7,TRBV5-6,12,CASSLSGSEQYF
NA,TRBJ2-2,TRBV4-1,17,CASSQVGRGGGTGELFF
NA,TRBJ2-1,TRBV28,14,CASSLYRGESRQFF
NA,TRBJ2-3,TRBV3-1/TRBV3-2,16,CASSQDPSTSTDTQYF
NA,TRBJ1-1,TRBV7-8,16,CASSLQNHRLRSEAFF
once,TRBJ2-7,TRBV5-1,15,CASSLLGQGSYEQYF
NA,TRBJ2-2,TRBV11-2,12,CASSPSAGELFF
NA,TRBJ2-3,TRBV4-2,16,CASSQPVRGGVDTQYF
once,TRBJ1-2,TRBV12-2,15,CASRLGRGPSYGYTF
NA,TRBJ1-2,TRBV19,15,CASKGQRYQNYGYTF
NA,TRBJ2-5,TRBV6-1,15,CASSEVAGGQETQYF
NA,TRBJ2-5,TRBV28,15,CASSSGLAGAETQYF
NA,TRBJ1-2,TRBV6-2/TRBV6-3,13,CASSLGGWYGYTF
NA,TRBJ2-7,TRBV21-1,16,CASSKAPPATAYEQYF
once,TRBJ2-7,TRBV5-1,13,CASARTGQYEQYF
NA,TRBJ2-7,TRBV7-2,13,CASSLTSDYEQYF
NA,TRBJ2-3,TRBV4-1,14,CASSPGVVTDTQYF
NA,TRBJ2-3,TRBV7-3,13,CASSPGGTDTQYF
NA,TRBJ1-5,TRBV6-2/TRBV6-3,15,CASSYLDRENQPQHF
NA,TRBJ2-5,TRBV2,11,CASSEAETQYF
NA,TRBJ1-5,TRBV28,21,CASSLQPGQLRVYDSNQPQHF
NA,TRBJ1-1,TRBV11-2,12,CASWGSNTEAFF
NA,TRBJ1-6,TRBV7-2,12,CASSWINSPLHF
few,TRBJ1-2,TRBV6-5,15,CASSYSKGGGDGYTF
few,TRBJ1-1,TRBV7-9,16,CASSPGTGNSNTEAFF
NA,TRBJ2-1,TRBV28,14,CASSFFAAYNEQFF
NA,TRBJ1-1,TRBV5-6,15,CASSLLPRGQSEAFF
NA,TRBJ2-1,TRBV7-3,18,CASSQLGTSGSGWDEQFF
NA,TRBJ2-1,TRBV4-1,12,CASSHSINEQFF
NA,TRBJ1-6,TRBV5-5,13,CASRGTGESPLHF
NA,TRBJ1-1,TRBV28,15,CASSSGTGGSTEAFF
NA,TRBJ1-1,TRBV6-5,15,CASSYAAGSNTEAFF
NA,TRBJ1-1,TRBV5-4,15,CASRRDRAGNTEAFF
NA,TRBJ2-5,TRBV7-8,11,CASSPIPAQYF
NA,TRBJ2-7,TRBV20-1,15,CSASTSGAGDYEQYF
NA,TRBJ2-5,TRBV7-8,20,CASSLAQLSGGALPLETQYF
NA,TRBJ2-5,TRBV7-6,15,CASSTTTPARGAQYF